This T cell receptor (beta chain) was recovered during a study of T-cell reconstitution after alpha-beta-depleted transplantation in children. This clonotype has just a few counts. Using unique molecular identifiers, the investigators prepared the TCRbeta library. TCRdb processed the PCR reads anew with MiXCR; each CDR3 protein has one entry. The top ten clones hold 9.5% to 12% of a sample with 250,000 to 350,000 distinct CDR3 sequences, roughly 25% of them seen once. CDR3 length: 16 residues. CDR1 KGHSH and CDR2 LQKENI come from the germline V gene. The V and J ends lost 3 bases and 3 bases respectively, with 17 bases between them.

The chain joins TRBV18 to TRBJ1-1; no reliable D call. The receptor's source is a male patient between 5 and 17 years old who had a stem cell transplant for acute lymphoblastic leukemia, so the T cells may come from the graft donor. The source material was PBMCs, mostly from graft donor cells, sampled 180 days after TCRalphabeta/CD19-depleted stem cell transplant. The CDR3 protein is CASSPASGGLDTEAFF. DNA of the CDR3: TGTGCCAGCTCACCGGCGTCAGGAGGGTTAGACACTGAAGCTTTCTTT.